A single sample is the source of the 2 T cell receptor beta chains below, sequenced in a study of cytomegalovirus exposure and HLA in healthy donors (dated by TCRdb to the late 2010s). Library generation was performed with the immunoSEQ multiplex PCR assay. For the multiplex PCR, a mixture combining 60 forward primers for TCR Vbeta segments and 13 reverse primers for TCR Jbeta segments was used. The table was pulled from immuneACCESS by TCRdb, which kept in-frame rearrangements only. Such tables lose some clones; where checked, under half of the loss comes from unresolved V genes, and the rest has no known cause. The table for this sample lists about 160,000 clones; approximately 80% of them were counted only once. Together, the top ten hold nearly 8.5% of the sample. Sequencing was performed on PBMCs. The receptors originated from a male donor in good health and CMV-seropositive.

The rearrangement links TRBV10-3 to TRBJ2-2; no clear D gene. With 4 bases removed from V and 2 bases from J, the gap between germline ends came to 8 bases. The CDR3 totals 14 residues. Germline V gives CDR1 ENHRY, CDR2 SYGVKD. The CDR3 bases are TGTGCCATCAGTGGGGCACACAACACCGGGGAGCTGTTTTTT. The encoded protein is CAISGAHNTGELFF.

The chain links TRBV4-3 to TRBJ1-4; weak D call: TRBD1 (6 bases). Looked up from germline, CDR1 is LGHNA and CDR2 is YSLEER. The CDR3 runs 15 residues. Trimming took off 5 bases at V and 8 bases at J, with 18 bases between the two ends. CDR3 bases: TGCGCCAGCAGCACCTACAGGGACGTTAGAGAAAAACTGTTTTTT. Translation gives CASSTYRDVREKLFF.